What follows is one T cell receptor beta chain and its context. Its antigen is currently unknown. This entry is derived from a study of CD8 T cells in ankylosing spondylitis. By quantitative 5'-RACE with molecular barcodes, the TCR beta libraries were made. From the 5' RACE reads, TCRdb called clonotypes with MiXCR, one entry per CDR3 protein. In the table there are hundreds of thousands of distinct CDR3 sequences, approximately 22% of which are singletons. Germline CDR1 MNHEY, CDR2 SVGAGI. J gave up 5 bases and V 0 bases, and 15 bases lay outside the gene matches. The CDR3 covers 19 residues. Study outcomes and limitations: Disease-linked clones, CD8+, were relatively rare in peripheral blood. Clones tied to disease were said to be significantly enriched in matched ankylosing spondylitis synovial fluid. What appeared characteristic of ankylosing spondylitis blood was a TCR beta motif of fewer than ten highly homologous variants.

Sequencing was performed on blood, either unsorted or a sorted T cell fraction (not recorded which). The sequence was collected from a male donor with ankylosing spondylitis or in good health (not recorded which). V is TRBV6-5 and J is TRBJ2-5; 10 nucleotides align to TRBD2. CDR3 nucleotides: TGTGCCAGCAGTTACTCGGCCGCTGGTAGCGGGGGGATCGGGGAGACCCAGTACTTC. Translating it yields CASSYSAAGSGGIGETQYF.